This entry lists 3 T cell receptor beta chains sequenced from one sample in a study of CD8 T cells in ankylosing spondylitis. Each CDR3 protein gets one entry after TCRdb re-called the 5' RACE reads with MiXCR. The repertoire holds around 120,000 distinct CDR3 sequences, with roughly a tenth as singletons. The sequencing input was blood, either unsorted or a sorted T cell fraction (not recorded which). These receptors came from a male donor with ankylosing spondylitis or in good health (not recorded which).

In its sample, this clonotype was seen a few times. The chain carries TRBV20-1 and TRBJ2-2; 11 bases map to TRBD2. With 3 bases clipped from V and 2 bases from J, the junction kept 5 bases outside the gene matches. Germline CDR1 reads DFQATT; CDR2 reads SNEGSKA (reference sequence). CDR3 length equals 16 residues. This CDR3 reads CSASVGLAGNTGELFF. The CDR3 DNA reads as TGCAGTGCTAGTGTAGGACTAGCGGGTAACACCGGGGAGCTGTTTTTT.

This clonotype was picked up many times. The chain has TRBV5-6 and TRBJ2-1; D perhaps matches TRBD2 (5 bases). The CDR3 totals 15 residues. CDR1 and CDR2 from the germline V gene are SGHDT and YYEEEE. Trimming left V 7 bases short and J 4 bases short, with 18 bases between. CDR3 DNA sequence: TGTGCCAGCCGGGGTGGGCTATTTCTATACAATGAGCAGTTCTTC. Amino acid sequence: CASRGGLFLYNEQFF.

V gene TRBV7-2 combines with J gene TRBJ2-1, with 10 bases aligning to TRBD2. Germline V lookup: CDR1 SGHTA, CDR2 FQGNSA. Trimming removed 5 bases from V and 7 bases from J; junction bases left unmatched: 11. The CDR3 is 16 residues long. The DNA of the CDR3 is TGTGCCAGCAGCCTCCCTGGTTTAGCGGGAGGAAATGAGCAGTTCTTC. Translated, it gives CASSLPGLAGGNEQFF. The whole variable domain, filled in from reference TRBV7-2 and TRBJ2-1, reads GAGVSQSPSNKVTEKGKDVELRCDPISGHTALYWYRQSLGQGLEFLIYFQGNSAPDKSGLPSDRFSAERTGGSVSTLTIQRTQQEDSAVYLCASSLPGLAGGNEQFFGPGTRLTVL.